Given below is one T cell receptor beta chain in context. Its target is not known. This specimen belongs to a study of graft-versus-host responses after intestinal transplantation. Notes on the study in general: The highest levels of circulating GvH clones went along with early declines in HvG clones after transplant. Researchers found GvH clones in recipient marrow, and some showed up first in ileum or blood.

Sequencing was performed with immunoSEQ multiplex PCR; in TCRdb, only in-frame clones are kept and a portion is missing. The sample holds 50,000 to 75,000 clones, around 93% seen once. CDR1 and CDR2 (germline): SGHRS, YFSETQ. Trimming took 0 bases from V and 3 from J, leaving 7 bases between them. CDR3 length: 15 amino acids. The V gene is TRBV5-1, the J gene TRBJ1-6; D gene uncertain. This material consisted of unstimulated CD4+ T cells sorted from spleen or lymph node cells, taken before transplant. This sequence originates from a human donor who was the organ donor for an intestinal transplant. The CDR3 here is CASSLGTVYNSPLHF. CDR3 coding DNA: TGCGCCAGCAGCTTGGGCACAGTCTATAATTCACCCCTCCACTTT.